The 9 T cell receptor beta chains below come from one sample, sequenced in a study of blood T cell repertoires in COVID-19. The table came from immunoSEQ multiplex PCR; TCRdb's copy has only in-frame clones and leaves some out. The repertoire consists of roughly 250,000 clones, with roughly 82% occurring once and the leading ten covering approximately 4.8%. What was sequenced was peripheral blood. Receptors were obtained from a woman aged 70-85 years with acute or convalescent COVID-19.

The rearrangement links TRBV5-1 to TRBJ1-1, with D possibly TRBD1 on 5 matching bases. The CDR3 sequence is 15 residues long. Trimming shortened V by 3 bases and J by 4 bases, and 16 bases separated the two germline ends. Germline values: CDR1 SGHRS, CDR2 YFSETQ. The CDR3 sequence is CASSSEPRGSTEAFF. DNA of the CDR3: TGCGCCAGCAGCTCCGAACCCCGGGGGAGCACTGAAGCTTTCTTT.

The chain links TRBV6-5 to TRBJ2-7, with 8 bases identical to TRBD1. CDR3 length equals 16 residues. Germline CDR1 MNHEY, CDR2 SVGAGI. Unmatched junction bases numbered 6, after V lost 0 bases and J lost 2 bases. The CDR3: CASSYSGTGEPYEQYF. CDR3 sequence (DNA): TGTGCCAGCAGTTACTCTGGGACAGGCGAGCCCTACGAGCAGTACTTC.

This clone was recorded a few times. This sequence joins TRBV4-1 and TRBJ1-1; 8 bases are shared with TRBD1. The V segment lost 5 bases and the J segment 2 bases; nucleotides outside the gene matches: 7. CDR3 length equals 15 residues. The V gene's germline CDR1 is MGHRA and CDR2 YSYEKL. CDR3 in DNA: TGCGCCAGCAGCTCGCTGGGACAGGTTAACACTGAAGCTTTCTTT. Protein sequence: CASSSLGQVNTEAFF.

The V call is TRBV11-3, the J call TRBJ2-7; 9 nucleotides agree with TRBD1. The CDR3 runs 15 residues. CDR1 and CDR2 from the germline V gene are SGHNT and YENEEA. V lost 5 bases, J lost 1 base, and 6 bases stayed unmatched. CDR3 in DNA: TGTGCCAGCAGCAACCCCGGGACAGGGTCCTACGAGCAGTACTTC. Translating it yields CASSNPGTGSYEQYF.

This chain connects TRBV24-1 to TRBJ2-3; D call uncertain. Trimming took off 2 bases at V and 2 bases at J, with 10 bases between the two ends. Germline V gene lookup returns CDR1 KGHDR and CDR2 SFDVKD. This CDR3 spans 15 amino acids. This CDR3 is CATSDSTYFTDTQYF. Written as DNA, the CDR3 is TGTGCCACCAGTGATTCTACCTATTTCACAGATACGCAGTATTTT.

The V call is TRBV5-6, the J call TRBJ1-5; tentative D call: TRBD1 (5 bases). The germline CDR1 and CDR2 sequences are SGHDT and YYEEEE. Trimming stripped 5 bases from V and 6 bases from J, with 15 bases between. The length of the CDR3 is 14 residues. The CDR3 sequence: CASSSGGVSQPQHF. DNA of the CDR3: TGTGCCAGCAGTTCGGGAGGGGTGAGTCAGCCCCAGCATTTT.

For the CDR3, the DNA is TGTGCCAGCTCACCCAGACAGCTCGGGACTACCTACGAGCAGTACTTC. Its translation: CASSPRQLGTTYEQYF. The chain uses TRBV18 and TRBJ2-7; 7 bases agree with TRBD2. Trimming cost V 3 bases and J 2 bases; bases outside gene matches: 10. Germline loops: CDR1 KGHSH, CDR2 LQKENI. CDR3 length equals 16 residues.

This chain links TRBV5-1 with TRBJ1-2; 7 bases map to TRBD1. Germline CDR1 SGHRS, CDR2 YFSETQ. V was pared by 2 bases and J by 5 bases, with 9 bases of the junction left unmatched. CDR3 length: 15 amino acids. CDR3 nucleotide sequence: TGCGCCAGCAGCTTCGGCAACAGGGGATCTTATGGCTACACCTTC. Translated: CASSFGNRGSYGYTF.

This chain uses TRBV5-1 with TRBJ1-4; 11 bases are shared with TRBD1. V lost 3 bases to trimming and J lost 6 bases; unmatched junction nucleotides: 13. The CDR3 is 18 amino acids. Germline lookup yields CDR1 SGHRS and CDR2 YFSETQ. CDR3 DNA: TGCGCCAGCAGCTGGGGAGGACAGGGGGCTCAGTCCTATGAAAAACTGTTTTTT. It yields the protein CASSWGGQGAQSYEKLFF.